Shown below are 25 T cell receptor beta chains from a single sample sequenced in a study of blood T cells in healthy people across ages. Sample-barcoded 5' priming and a J-beta primer mix drove a second PCR of roughly 7 to 11 cycles. One entry per CDR3 protein, called by TCRdb with MiXCR from the 5' RACE reads. The sample consists of over 600,000 distinct CDR3 sequences, about 61% of them appearing once. Sequenced input: blood. Source of these receptors: a man aged 35-49 years in good health.

The chain employs TRBV20-1 and TRBJ2-7; D may match TRBD1 or TRBD2 (5 bases each). This CDR3 contains 15 residues. Germline CDR1 and CDR2: DFQATT and SNEGSKA (reference sequence). Between the trimmed V and J ends, which lost 0 bases and 0 bases, there was a span of 12 bases. Here the CDR3 DNA reads TGCAGTGCTAGAGATTCCGGGGCAAGCTCCTACGAGCAGTACTTC. Translating gives CSARDSGASSYEQYF.

The table lists this clonotype with a few counts. The rearrangement links TRBV29-1 to TRBJ2-7, with D possibly matching TRBD2 (6 bases). Germline V CDR1 and CDR2: SQVTM, ANQGSEA. Trimming removed 7 bases at V and 4 bases at J, with 14 bases between. This CDR3 has 12 residues. The CDR3 reads CSGLVLGYEQYF. Written as DNA, the CDR3 is TGCAGCGGACTAGTGCTAGGATACGAGCAGTACTTC.

The V and J genes are TRBV28 and TRBJ2-1; D may correspond to TRBD1 or TRBD2 (5 bases each). Germline V gene sequence: CDR1 MDHEN, CDR2 SYDVKM. Between the trimmed V and J ends, which lost 11 bases and 3 bases, there was a span of 23 bases. The CDR3 is 16 amino acids. CDR3 in amino acids: CAGTPTQGDGYNEQFF. CDR3 DNA sequence: TGTGCCGGCACCCCAACCCAAGGGGACGGCTACAATGAGCAGTTCTTC.

The chain uses TRBV2 and TRBJ2-6; tentatively, D is TRBD1 (5 bases). V was shortened by 4 bases and J by 2 bases, with 9 bases between the two germline ends. CDR1 is SNHLY, CDR2 FYNNEI, per germline. CDR3 length: 15 residues. The CDR3 is CASSVGRAGANVLTF. CDR3 bases: TGTGCCAGCAGTGTAGGCAGGGCTGGGGCCAACGTCCTGACTTTC. Complete variable domain (other parts from reference TRBV2 and TRBJ2-6): EPEVTQTPSHQVTQMGQEVILRCVPISNHLYFYWYRQILGQKVEFLVSFYNNEISEKSEIFDDQFSVERPDGSNFTLKIRSTKLEDSAMYFCASSVGRAGANVLTFGAGSRLTVL.

The chain is built from TRBV7-2 and TRBJ2-5; D uncertain. The DNA end lines up better with TRBJ2-7; the J call may be wrong. The CDR3 covers 13 residues. Germline assignment: CDR1 SGHTA and CDR2 FQGNSA. The CDR3, as DNA: TGTGCCAGCAGCGCTCCTAGAAGCGACGAGCAGTACTTC. The encoded protein is CASSAPRSDEQYF.

This clonotype appeared a single time. The chain links TRBV5-1 to TRBJ2-5, with 10 bases identical to TRBD2. The V gene's germline CDR1 is SGHRS and CDR2 YFSETQ. The CDR3 sequence is 16 residues long. V shed 2 bases, J shed 5 bases, and the junction held 9 bases outside the gene matches. CDR3 region: CASSFGAGGSGETQYF. The CDR3 coding sequence is TGCGCCAGCAGCTTCGGAGCGGGAGGGTCCGGCGAGACCCAGTACTTC.

The CDR3 sequence is CASSQFSTGGGSNQPQHF. The CDR3 nucleotides read TGTGCCAGCAGTCAATTTTCCACAGGGGGAGGTAGCAATCAGCCCCAGCATTTT. The chain has TRBV6-1 and TRBJ1-5; 8 nucleotides align to TRBD1. V shed 5 bases, J shed 0 bases, and the junction held 12 bases outside the gene matches. The germline gives CDR1 MNHNS, CDR2 SASEGT. The CDR3 totals 18 residues.

This sequence joins TRBV29-1 and TRBJ1-1, with 7 bases identical to TRBD1. The CDR3 spans 15 residues. Germline values: CDR1 SQVTM, CDR2 ANQGSEA. Trimming took 0 bases from V and 3 from J; bases not matched to a gene: 7. The CDR3 sequence: CSVEDRGRGHTEAFF. The DNA of the CDR3 is TGCAGCGTTGAAGATCGAGGAAGGGGGCACACTGAAGCTTTCTTT. Together with reference TRBV29-1 and TRBJ1-1, the CDR3 gives the full variable domain: SAVISQKPSRDICQRGTSLTIQCQVDSQVTMMFWYRQQPGQSLTLIATANQGSEATYESGFVIDKFPISRPNLTFSTLTVSNMSPEDSSIYLCSVEDRGRGHTEAFFGQGTRLTVV.

This sequence joins TRBV14 and TRBJ2-5; D is ambiguous. Germline lookup yields CDR1 SGHDN and CDR2 FVKESK. Trimming took 5 bases from V and 5 from J, leaving 9 bases between them. The CDR3 is made up of 12 amino acids. CDR3 nucleotides: TGTGCCAGCAGCGGTACTTGGGAGACCCAGTACTTC. It is translated as CASSGTWETQYF.

The rearrangement uses TRBV20-1 and TRBJ2-1; 7 bases align to TRBD2. The germline gives CDR1 DFQATT, CDR2 SNEGSKA (reference sequence). This CDR3 is built from 16 residues. After removal of 4 bases from V and 4 bases from J, the junction contained 13 bases not matched to a gene. The CDR3 coding sequence is TGCAGTGCTAACCCGGTAGGGAGGGGAACTTACAATGAGCAGTTCTTC. Its translation: CSANPVGRGTYNEQFF.

CDR3 sequence: CSARPTLYEQYF. CDR3 bases: TGCAGTGCTAGACCTACTCTCTACGAGCAGTACTTC. The chain links TRBV20-1 to TRBJ2-7; D is ambiguous. Trimming took off 2 bases at V and 3 bases at J, with 8 bases between the two ends. Germline assignment: CDR1 DFQATT and CDR2 SNEGSKA (reference sequence). CDR3 length: 12 residues.

The rearrangement uses TRBV27 and TRBJ2-1; D is possibly TRBD1 or TRBD2 (5 bases each). V was pared by 7 bases and J by 0 bases, with 10 bases between. In germline, CDR1 is MNHEY, CDR2 SMNVEV (reference sequence). The length of the CDR3 is 14 residues. This CDR3 reads CASNRGGSYNEQFF. The DNA of the CDR3 is TGTGCCAGCAATCGTGGGGGCTCCTACAATGAGCAGTTCTTC.

This chain joins TRBV6-1 and TRBJ2-4; the match to TRBD1 covers 11 bases. The CDR3 is made up of 22 amino acids. After removal of 7 bases from V and 0 bases from J, the junction contained 23 bases not matched to a gene. Germline V gene sequence: CDR1 MNHNS, CDR2 SASEGT. The CDR3 bases are TGTGCCAGCAACCCGACCATGGCCTACGGGACAGGGGGAGCACAAGCCAAAAACATTCAGTACTTC. It yields the protein CASNPTMAYGTGGAQAKNIQYF.

This clonotype occurred a few times. CDR3 protein: CASSLRRVNQPQHF. In DNA, the CDR3 is TGTGCCAGCAGCTTACGCAGGGTTAATCAGCCCCAGCATTTT. The chain joins TRBV7-2 to TRBJ1-5; possibly TRBD1 for D (5 bases). Trimming left V 2 bases short and J 4 bases short, with 9 bases between. The CDR3 totals 14 residues. Looked up from germline, CDR1 is SGHTA and CDR2 is FQGNSA.

This clonotype was recorded a few times. V usage is TRBV2 and J usage is TRBJ2-5, with 8 nucleotides matching TRBD2. CDR3 length equals 14 residues. From germline, CDR1 is SNHLY and CDR2 FYNNEI. Trimming took 4 bases from V and 11 from J; bases not matched to a gene: 12. In DNA, the CDR3 is TGTGCCAGCAGTGGTACGGGGGGGTTGAATGAGCAGTACTTC. It specifies CASSGTGGLNEQYF.

The chain links TRBV10-3 to TRBJ2-3; 9 bases fit TRBD2. This CDR3 has 16 residues. J gave up 8 bases and V 2 bases, and 11 bases lay outside the gene matches. CDR1 is ENHRY, CDR2 SYGVKD, per germline. CDR3 in amino acids: CAISERPTSGGSTQYF. For the CDR3, the DNA is TGTGCCATCAGTGAGCGACCGACTAGCGGTGGTTCTACGCAGTATTTT.

CDR3 bases: TGCAGCGTTGGGCGGGTTAGCTCCTACAATGAGCAGTTCTTC. Protein product: CSVGRVSSYNEQFF. The gene calls are TRBV29-1 and TRBJ2-1; D might be TRBD2 (5 bases). The CDR3 runs to 14 residues. Between the trimmed V and J ends, which lost 4 bases and 0 bases, there was a span of 10 bases. CDR1 is SQVTM and CDR2 is ANQGSEA in the germline V gene.

The gene calls are TRBV29-1 and TRBJ2-1; 12 nucleotides agree with TRBD2. V was pared by 1 base and J by 3 bases, with 7 bases of the junction left unmatched. Germline V gene data show CDR1 as SQVTM and CDR2 as ANQGSEA. CDR3 length equals 17 residues. The chain's CDR3 is CSVEGLAGGRVYNEQFF. CDR3 DNA sequence: TGCAGCGTTGAAGGCCTAGCGGGAGGGCGAGTCTACAATGAGCAGTTCTTC.

The rearrangement links TRBV9 to TRBJ1-2, with D perhaps matching TRBD1 (6 bases). The CDR3 loop spans 15 amino acids. Deletions cut 4 bases from V and 3 bases from J, with 16 bases between. Germline values: CDR1 SGDLS, CDR2 YYNGEE. CDR3 nucleotides: TGTGCCAGCAGCCTCCTCAGGGGCGAAGACTATGGCTACACCTTC. It translates to CASSLLRGEDYGYTF.

This chain links TRBV18 with TRBJ2-5; 7 bases fit TRBD1. The end of the DNA fits TRBJ2-7 better, so the J call may be wrong. The CDR3 totals 14 residues. Germline loops: CDR1 KGHSH, CDR2 LQKENI. CDR3 nucleotide sequence: TGTGCCAGCTCCGATCAACGAGGGACAGCCGAGCAGTACTTC. Translation: CASSDQRGTAEQYF.

This rearrangement joins TRBV20-1 to TRBJ2-4, with a possible D match to TRBD1 (5 bases). This CDR3 region has 15 residues. Trimming stripped 0 bases from V and 0 bases from J, with 9 bases between. Germline loops: CDR1 DFQATT, CDR2 SNEGSKA (reference sequence). The CDR3 is CSARDLGVAKNIQYF. The CDR3 DNA sequence: TGCAGTGCTAGAGATCTAGGGGTAGCCAAAAACATTCAGTACTTC.

This clonotype has more than one count but fewer than ten. This chain links TRBV7-2 with TRBJ2-5; 7 bases are shared with TRBD2. The CDR3 is 14 residues long. The ends lost 7 bases at V and 5 bases at J; junction bases unmatched: 10. Germline assignment: CDR1 SGHTA and CDR2 FQGNSA. The CDR3 loop is CASTKRLGGETQYF. DNA of the CDR3: TGTGCCAGCACTAAACGTCTGGGGGGGGAGACCCAGTACTTC.

V and J are TRBV5-1 and TRBJ2-1; D not resolved. The CDR3 contains 15 residues. CDR1 is SGHRS, CDR2 YFSETQ, per germline. V dropped 3 bases and J dropped 0 bases, with 10 bases sitting between them. The CDR3 DNA is TGCGCCAGCAGCTCCCGCATCGGCTCCTACAATGAGCAGTTCTTC. Residues: CASSSRIGSYNEQFF.

As to this clonotype: Its ends do not fully match the called genes, so a read error is possible. The chain is built from TRBV11-3 and TRBJ1-1; D call uncertain. The CDR3 is made up of 17 amino acids. The germline CDR1 and CDR2 sequences are SGHNT and YENEEA. The CDR3 reads CTSSPQRATILNTEAFF. CDR3 DNA: TGTACCAGCAGCCCACAGCGGGCGACGATTTTGAACACTGAAGCTTTCTTT.

The rearrangement uses TRBV4-1 and TRBJ2-1, with D possibly called TRBD1 or TRBD2 (6 bases each). The J call may not be correct, given that the DNA end is closer to TRBJ2-7. This CDR3 has 14 residues. From germline, CDR1 is MGHRA and CDR2 YSYEKL. For the CDR3, the DNA is TGCGCCAGCAGCCAAAGGATGGGGGGCAATGAGCAGTACTTC. Encoded protein: CASSQRMGGNEQYF.